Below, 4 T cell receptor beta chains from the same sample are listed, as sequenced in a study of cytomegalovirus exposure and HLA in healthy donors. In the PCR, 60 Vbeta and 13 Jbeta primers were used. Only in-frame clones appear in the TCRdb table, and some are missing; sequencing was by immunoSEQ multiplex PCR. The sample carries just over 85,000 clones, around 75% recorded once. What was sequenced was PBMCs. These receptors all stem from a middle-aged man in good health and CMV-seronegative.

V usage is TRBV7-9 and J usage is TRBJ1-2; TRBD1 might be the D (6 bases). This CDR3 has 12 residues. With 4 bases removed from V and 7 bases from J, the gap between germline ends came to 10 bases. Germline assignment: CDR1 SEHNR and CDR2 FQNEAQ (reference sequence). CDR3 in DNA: TGTGCCAGCAGCTCACTGACAGGTGGCTACACCTTC. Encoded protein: CASSSLTGGYTF.

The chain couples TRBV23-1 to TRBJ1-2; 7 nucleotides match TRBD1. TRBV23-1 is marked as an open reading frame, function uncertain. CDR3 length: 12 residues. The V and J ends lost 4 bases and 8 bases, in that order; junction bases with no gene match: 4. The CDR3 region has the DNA TGCGCCAGCAGTCCTCGACAGGGAGGCTACACCTTC. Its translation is CASSPRQGGYTF.

The CDR3 region has the DNA TGTGCCAGCAGCTCCCGACTAGCTGTCGAGACCCAGTACTTC. Its translation is CASSSRLAVETQYF. The V call is TRBV7-9, the J call TRBJ2-5; 7 bases match TRBD2. The V segment lost 4 bases and the J segment 5 bases; nucleotides outside the gene matches: 7. This CDR3 has 14 residues. Germline V gene data show CDR1 as SEHNR and CDR2 as FQNEAQ (reference sequence).

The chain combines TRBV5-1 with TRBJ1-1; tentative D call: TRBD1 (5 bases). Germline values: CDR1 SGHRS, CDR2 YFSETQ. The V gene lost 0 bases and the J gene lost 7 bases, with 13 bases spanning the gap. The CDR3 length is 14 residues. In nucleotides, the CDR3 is TGCGCCAGCAGCTTGGTTATGGGGGGGAATGAAGCTTTCTTT. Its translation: CASSLVMGGNEAFF.